This TCR beta chain was identified during a study of blood T cell repertoires in COVID-19. Seattle patients were enrolled during active infection and followed longitudinally. Sequenced by immunoSEQ multiplex PCR; TCRdb stores in-frame clones only, minus some. Among approximately 390,000 clones listed, about 87% were seen once. The CDR3 spans 14 residues. Germline V gene lookup returns CDR1 GTSNPN and CDR2 SVGIG (reference sequence). V gave up 3 bases and J gave up 6 bases, with 14 bases separating them. The rearrangement links TRBV30 to TRBJ2-2; D is ambiguous. The source material was peripheral blood. The TCR originated in a woman aged 60-75 years with COVID-19, enrolled during active disease. CDR3 protein: CAWRGYSSAGELFF. CDR3 nucleotides: TGTGCCTGGAGAGGTTACAGCTCGGCCGGGGAGCTGTTTTTT.